This is a list of T cell receptor beta chains from one sample in a study of T-cell reconstitution after alpha-beta-depleted transplantation in children. Each CDR3 protein is one row after TCRdb ran MiXCR on the PCR reads. The table includes about 600,000 distinct CDR3 sequences, roughly 23% detected once. Sample: PBMCs, mostly from graft donor cells, taken 360 days after TCRalphabeta/CD19-depleted stem cell transplant. The receptors originated from a boy younger than two who had a stem cell transplant for acute myeloid leukemia, so the T cells may come from the graft donor. The conserved cysteine and the conserved F or W are not part of the CDR3 here. The order of the fields is J gene, V gene, CDR3 protein.

>TRBJ2-5|TRBV20-1
SACGSGETQY
>TRBJ1-5|TRBV4-1
ASRQETGRSQPQH
>TRBJ1-4|TRBV27
ASSPRGGPNEKLF
>TRBJ1-4|TRBV20-1
SARGTPRNEKLF
>TRBJ2-1|TRBV6-5
ASSYFRPPGVDQQF
>TRBJ2-5|TRBV12-3/TRBV12-4
ASSLAQGHGETQY
>TRBJ2-7|TRBV5-1
ASSLVGEVDEQY
>TRBJ2-3|TRBV11-2
ASSLFGRWQGNTQY
>TRBJ2-3|TRBV2
ASSVPRQGEGTDTQY
>TRBJ2-6|TRBV4-2
ASSQDRRAWGANVLT
>TRBJ2-5|TRBV4-2
ASSQDRGPSTGGETQY
>TRBJ2-5|TRBV20-1
SAFSGTRQETQY
>TRBJ2-1|TRBV9
ASSTRYRNNEQF
>TRBJ2-2|TRBV3-1
ASSPKQGGGTGELF
>TRBJ2-3|TRBV6-5
ASSYSGYGTDTQY
>TRBJ2-1|TRBV10-3
AISEPDTNEQF